Listed here are 25 T cell receptor beta chains from one sample, sequenced in a study of blood T cell repertoires in COVID-19. Measured with immunoSEQ multiplex PCR; TCRdb has only the in-frame clones, and not every one. The sample yields about 210,000 clones, under 85% seen once. Sequencing was carried out using peripheral blood. These receptors originate from a woman aged 80 or over with COVID-19, enrolled during active disease.

The chain has TRBV9 and TRBJ2-3; D possibly corresponds to TRBD1 (6 bases). Trimming stripped 0 bases from V and 2 bases from J, with 10 bases between. The CDR3 totals 15 residues. Germline V gene sequence: CDR1 SGDLS, CDR2 YYNGEE. CDR3 nucleotide sequence: TGTGCCAGCAGCGTAGGGGGGCTTTCCACAGATACGCAGTATTTT. It translates to CASSVGGLSTDTQYF.

V usage is TRBV2 and J usage is TRBJ2-5; 9 nucleotides agree with TRBD2. V shed 6 bases and J 5 bases; nucleotides not matched to a gene: 7. The CDR3 contains 14 residues. Germline V lookup: CDR1 SNHLY, CDR2 FYNNEI. The CDR3 reads CASRSGGPGETQYF. The CDR3 DNA follows: TGTGCCAGCAGGAGCGGGGGGCCGGGGGAGACCCAGTACTTC.

The chain combines TRBV5-1 with TRBJ2-1; 9 nucleotides match TRBD2. V lost 4 bases, J lost 0 bases, and 11 bases stayed unmatched. The CDR3 loop spans 18 amino acids. Germline V gene data show CDR1 as SGHRS and CDR2 as YFSETQ. The CDR3 here is CASSTSGTSMGSYNEQFF. CDR3 sequence (DNA): TGCGCCAGCAGCACCTCCGGGACTAGCATGGGCTCCTACAATGAGCAGTTCTTC.

V usage is TRBV28 and J usage is TRBJ1-4; D perhaps matches TRBD1 (6 bases). Germline loops: CDR1 MDHEN, CDR2 SYDVKM. Trimming shortened V by 7 bases and J by 8 bases, and 17 bases separated the two germline ends. The CDR3 totals 14 residues. Here the CDR3 reads CASTSGGGGEKLFF. In nucleotides, the CDR3 is TGTGCCAGCACCTCGGGGGGGGGCGGAGAAAAACTGTTTTTT.

V and J are TRBV27 and TRBJ1-2; D is unclear. V lost 5 bases and J 2 bases, leaving 12 bases between the germline ends. Germline loops: CDR1 MNHEY, CDR2 SMNVEV (reference sequence). CDR3 length: 14 residues. The CDR3 reads CASSLSSLNYGYTF. The DNA of the CDR3 is TGTGCCAGCAGTCTCTCGTCTTTAAACTATGGCTACACCTTC.

J is TRBJ2-2 and V is TRBV18; D is unresolved. The CDR3 is 15 amino acids. CDR1 is KGHSH, CDR2 LQKENI, per germline. The V gene lost 2 bases and the J gene lost 0 bases, with 7 bases spanning the gap. CDR3 DNA sequence: TGTGCCAGCTCACCAGGGCTGGCGAACACCGGGGAGCTGTTTTTT. Encoded protein: CASSPGLANTGELFF.

The rearrangement links TRBV5-1 to TRBJ2-5; maybe TRBD1 (5 bases). This CDR3 comprises 16 residues. Trimming took 0 bases from V and 1 from J, leaving 13 bases between them. Germline-derived CDR1 and CDR2 are SGHRS and YFSETQ. This chain's CDR3 is CASSLVSGAPQETQYF. The CDR3 DNA is TGCGCCAGCAGCTTGGTCAGTGGGGCACCCCAAGAGACCCAGTACTTC.

The chain has TRBV7-2 and TRBJ1-5, with a weak D call TRBD1 (5 bases). With 2 bases removed from V and 5 bases from J, the gap between germline ends came to 16 bases. The CDR3 extends over 16 amino acids. Per the germline V gene, CDR1 is SGHTA and CDR2 is FQGNSA. As DNA, the CDR3 is TGTGCCAGCAGCTTACGGGGCCAGGACTACTATCAGCCCCAGCATTTT. This gives the protein CASSLRGQDYYQPQHF.

This clone was seen only a few times. The DNA for the CDR3 is TGTGCCAGCAGCCTACGGGGACAGGGGAACACTGAAGCTTTCTTT. This sequence encodes CASSLRGQGNTEAFF. The rearrangement links TRBV2 to TRBJ1-1; 9 bases are shared with TRBD1. In germline, CDR1 is SNHLY, CDR2 FYNNEI. The CDR3 sequence is 15 residues long. V shed 6 bases and J 1 base; nucleotides not matched to a gene: 6.

The rearrangement joins TRBV15 to TRBJ1-5; no clear D. Germline CDR1 LNHNV, CDR2 YYDKDF (reference sequence). The V end was cut by 0 bases, the J end by 3 bases, with 12 bases between. This CDR3 has 16 residues. As DNA, the CDR3 is TGTGCCACCAGCAGAGATCCGACACGGTCCAATCAGCCCCAGCATTTT. This sequence encodes CATSRDPTRSNQPQHF.

V and J are TRBV7-8 and TRBJ1-6; D remains unclear. The CDR3 is 14 residues long. V gave up 2 bases and J gave up 9 bases, with 11 bases separating them. Germline CDR1 and CDR2: SGHVS and FQNEAQ. The CDR3 bases are TGTGCCAGCAGCTTAATGGCCCGGGGTTCACCCCTCCACTTT. As protein: CASSLMARGSPLHF.

The chain employs TRBV6-5 and TRBJ1-5, with D unclear. V dropped 0 bases and J dropped 6 bases, with 12 bases sitting between them. Germline CDR1 MNHEY, CDR2 SVGAGI. CDR3 size: 15 residues. CDR3 loop: CASSYSTSTLQPQHF. The CDR3 coding sequence is TGTGCCAGCAGTTACTCGACCTCGACACTTCAGCCCCAGCATTTT.

The rearrangement joins TRBV7-9 to TRBJ2-7; TRBD1 might be the D (6 bases). V shed 11 bases and J shed 2 bases, with 22 bases lying between them. This CDR3 is built from 15 residues. Germline CDR1 SEHNR, CDR2 FQNEAQ (reference sequence). CDR3 DNA: TGTGCCGACCCCCCCGGACAGTGGCTAACCTACGAGCAGTACTTC. It translates to CADPPGQWLTYEQYF.

The rearrangement uses TRBV5-1 and TRBJ1-1, with 7 bases lining up with TRBD1. The V gene's germline CDR1 is SGHRS and CDR2 YFSETQ. V lost 6 bases to trimming and J lost 8 bases; unmatched junction nucleotides: 13. CDR3 length: 14 amino acids. Here the CDR3 reads CASTWRTGESEAFF. As DNA, the CDR3 is TGCGCCAGCACGTGGAGGACAGGCGAGTCGGAAGCTTTCTTT.

The chain combines TRBV5-1 with TRBJ1-5; D possibly corresponds to TRBD1 (6 bases). The CDR3 has 15 residues. Germline V CDR1 and CDR2: SGHRS, YFSETQ. The V end lost 0 bases, the J end lost 6 bases, and 13 bases lay between the germline ends. The CDR3 region has the DNA TGCGCCAGCAGCTTGGCCGGGGGGGCGCGTCAGCCCCAGCATTTT. It translates to CASSLAGGARQPQHF.

The chain recombines TRBV19 with TRBJ1-6; D is unclear. The CDR3 loop spans 15 amino acids. The germline gives CDR1 LNHDA, CDR2 SQIVND (reference sequence). V lost 3 bases, J lost 13 bases, and 19 bases lay in between. DNA of the CDR3: TGTGCCAGTAGTATTGAGGGCGGCGCCGGGGTCCCCCTCCACTTT. Translation: CASSIEGGAGVPLHF.

The chain joins TRBV7-2 to TRBJ2-3; 8 bases align to TRBD2. Trimming at V came to 2 bases and at J to 6 bases, leaving 7 bases not matched to a gene. CDR1 is SGHTA and CDR2 is FQGNSA in the germline V gene. This CDR3 is 15 amino acids long. DNA for the CDR3: TGTGCCAGCAGCTTAAGGCGGGAGGACGGGGATACGCAGTATTTT. The encoded protein is CASSLRREDGDTQYF.

The V call is TRBV18, the J call TRBJ1-3; D is unresolved. This CDR3 is built from 15 residues. Trimming cost V 3 bases and J 0 bases, with 9 bases left between them. Germline V gives CDR1 KGHSH, CDR2 LQKENI. The CDR3 region is CASSPSGSSGNTIYF. The CDR3 region has the DNA TGTGCCAGCTCACCGAGCGGGAGCTCTGGAAACACCATATATTTT.

Of note for this clone: One end of the junction fails to match germline, which may point to a read error. V and J are TRBV3-1 (or the pseudogene TRBV3-2) and TRBJ1-6; D not certain. Germline V gene data show CDR1 as LGHDT and CDR2 as YNNKEL (reference sequence). CDR3 length: 17 residues. CDR3 bases: TGTGCCAGCAGCCAAGCCCCCAGCGTGGGTGGTAATTCACCCCTCTACTTT. Protein sequence: CASSQAPSVGGNSPLYF.

In regard to this clone: One end of the junction does not line up with germline, which may come from a read error. The chain employs TRBV5-4 and TRBJ1-1, with D possibly being TRBD1 (6 bases). The germline V gene has CDR1 SGHNT and CDR2 YYREEE (reference sequence). The length of the CDR3 is 16 residues. The CDR3 DNA is TGTGCTAGCAGTAGGGAGGGGGTGCTCTTGGACACTGAAGCTTTCTTT. The encoded protein is CASSREGVLLDTEAFF. The full variable domain, rest sourced from reference TRBV5-4 and TRBJ1-1, is ETGVTQSPTHLIKTRGQQVTLRCSSQSGHNTVSWYQQALGQGPQFIFQYYREEENGRGNFPPRFSGLQFPNYSSELNVNALELDDSALYLCASSREGVLLDTEAFFGQGTRLTVV.

The chain employs TRBV3-1 (or the pseudogene TRBV3-2) and TRBJ1-2; no firm D call. From germline, CDR1 is LGHDT and CDR2 YNNKEL (reference sequence). Trimming removed 4 bases from V and 0 bases from J, with 24 bases in between. This CDR3 spans 19 amino acids. The CDR3: CASSPVRPSLTGANYGYTF. DNA for the CDR3: TGTGCCAGCAGCCCCGTACGACCCTCGTTGACTGGAGCTAACTATGGCTACACCTTC.

V and J are TRBV7-9 and TRBJ2-7, with 9 bases that match TRBD1. This CDR3 is 14 amino acids long. V shed 3 bases, J shed 3 bases, and the junction held 3 bases outside the gene matches. Germline V gene data show CDR1 as SEHNR and CDR2 as FQNEAQ (reference sequence). CDR3 residues: CASSFWDRDYEQYF. The CDR3 coding sequence is TGTGCCAGCAGCTTCTGGGACAGGGACTACGAGCAGTACTTC.

This clone was recorded once. The V and J genes are TRBV27 and TRBJ2-1; weak D call: TRBD2 (6 bases). The germline V and J ends were trimmed by 6 bases and 7 bases, with 16 bases remaining between them. The CDR3 covers 14 residues. Germline V gene data show CDR1 as MNHEY and CDR2 as SMNVEV (reference sequence). The CDR3 loop is CASRSGLPQNEQFF. The CDR3 region has the DNA TGTGCCAGCAGGTCGGGACTCCCCCAAAATGAGCAGTTCTTC.

This chain joins TRBV19 and TRBJ1-2; the D gene is possibly TRBD1 (5 bases). Germline lookup yields CDR1 LNHDA and CDR2 SQIVND (reference sequence). Trimming cost V 5 bases and J 8 bases, with 21 bases left between them. The CDR3 contains 15 residues. CDR3: CASSPPGLYAWGYTF. CDR3 sequence (DNA): TGTGCCAGTAGTCCCCCGGGACTCTACGCTTGGGGCTACACCTTC.

V usage is TRBV27 and J usage is TRBJ1-4; D is uncertain. CDR1 is MNHEY and CDR2 is SMNVEV in the germline V gene (reference sequence). V was shortened by 4 bases and J by 4 bases, with 10 bases between the two germline ends. This CDR3 region has 14 residues. CDR3 loop: CASSSTAVNEKLFF. DNA for the CDR3: TGTGCCAGCAGTTCAACAGCCGTTAATGAAAAACTGTTTTTT. Looking up the rest from reference TRBV27 and TRBJ1-4 gives the full variable domain: EAQVTQNPRYLITVTGKKLTVTCSQNMNHEYMSWYRQDPGLGLRQIYYSMNVEVTDKGDVPEGYKVSRKEKRNFPLILESPSPNQTSLYFCASSSTAVNEKLFFGSGTQLSVL.